The source of this T cell receptor beta chain is a study of shared clonotypes between healthy human individuals. Profiled with immunoSEQ multiplex PCR; TCRdb holds only in-frame clones, not every one. The sample shows approximately 330,000 clones, more than 60% of them seen only once. Looked up from germline, CDR1 is SNHLY and CDR2 is FYNNEI. The V end lost 7 bases, the J end lost 2 bases, and 12 bases lay between the germline ends. CDR3 length: 14 residues. Sequencing was done on a sample of memory CD4+ T cells sorted from blood. As to subset: CD45RA-negative fraction. The source of this sequence is a man under 40 in good health. The chain links TRBV2 to TRBJ1-3, with a tentative D call TRBD1 (5 bases). CDR3 coding DNA: TGTGCCAGCAAAGAATGGACAACTGGAAACACCATATATTTT. Protein product: CASKEWTTGNTIYF.